Each of the 21 T cell receptor beta chains below was sequenced from the same sample in a study of identical twins. MiXCR, run by TCRdb on the 5' RACE reads, gives a single entry per CDR3 protein. The sample has approximately 1.8 million distinct CDR3 sequences, around 29% seen once. The sequenced sample consisted of cord blood. Receptor source: a newborn girl in good health.

The rearrangement uses TRBV4-2 and TRBJ1-6; unclear D gene. Trimming cost V 0 bases and J 2 bases, with 11 bases left between them. Germline values: CDR1 LGHNA, CDR2 YNFKEQ. CDR3 size: 17 residues. The CDR3 protein is CASSQELIRAYNSPLHF. CDR3 DNA: TGTGCCAGCAGCCAAGAGCTTATACGAGCCTATAATTCACCCCTCCACTTT.

For this clonotype: This may stem from a read error, because a much larger clone lies one nucleotide away. The rearrangement joins TRBV5-1 to TRBJ2-5, with D possibly matching TRBD2 (6 bases). Deletions cut 1 base from V and 1 base from J, with 14 bases between. Germline assignment: CDR1 SGHRS and CDR2 YFSETQ. This CDR3 is 16 amino acids long. The CDR3 sequence: CASSLRDLALQETQYF. The DNA for the CDR3 is TGCGCCAGCAGCTTGAGGGACCTAGCGCTCCAAGAGACCCAGTACTTC.

This clonotype was detected only a few times. The chain has TRBV20-1 and TRBJ2-3; 7 bases map to TRBD2. The germline V gene encodes CDR1 DFQATT and CDR2 SNEGSKA (reference sequence). The V segment lost 5 bases and the J segment 0 bases; nucleotides outside the gene matches: 5. The CDR3 is 14 residues long. Here the CDR3 reads CSASSGPSTDTQYF. The CDR3 DNA reads as TGCAGTGCTTCTAGCGGCCCTAGCACAGATACGCAGTATTTT.

The rearrangement links TRBV7-9 to TRBJ1-4; D not resolved. Germline V gene sequence: CDR1 SEHNR, CDR2 FQNEAQ (reference sequence). Trimming stripped 0 bases from V and 8 bases from J, with 10 bases between. The CDR3 totals 14 residues. The CDR3 spells CASSLAEAEEKLFF. The CDR3 DNA reads TGTGCCAGCAGCTTAGCAGAGGCAGAGGAAAAACTGTTTTTT.

This clonotype was found a few times. CDR3 region: CASSFGRPVNYGYTF. The CDR3 coding sequence is TGTGCCAGCAGTTTCGGCAGGCCAGTTAACTATGGCTACACCTTC. The chain has TRBV12-3 or TRBV12-4 and TRBJ1-2; D is uncertain. The CDR3 sequence is 15 residues long. V was pared by 3 bases and J by 1 base, with 12 bases between.

This clonotype was counted a few times. The chain is built from TRBV20-1 and TRBJ1-4, with D uncertain. The CDR3 loop spans 17 amino acids. Germline V gene lookup returns CDR1 DFQATT and CDR2 SNEGSKA (reference sequence). The V end lost 0 bases, the J end lost 6 bases, and 20 bases lay between the germline ends. The CDR3, as DNA: TGCAGTGCTAGAGATCCGGCCCCCAAGATAAGTCATGAAAAACTGTTTTTT. This codes for CSARDPAPKISHEKLFF.

The V and J genes are TRBV9 and TRBJ2-1; the D is unclear. CDR3 length: 12 amino acids. Trimming stripped 4 bases from V and 7 bases from J, with 9 bases between. CDR1 SGDLS and CDR2 YYNGEE come from the germline V gene. DNA of the CDR3: TGTGCCAGCAGCACCCCCGGGAATGAGCAGTTCTTC. It encodes CASSTPGNEQFF.

The chain is built from TRBV28 and TRBJ1-2; D call uncertain. The V end lost 2 bases, the J end lost 6 bases, and 10 bases lay between the germline ends. Germline-derived CDR1 and CDR2 are MDHEN and SYDVKM. This CDR3 is 13 amino acids long. CDR3 nucleotide sequence: TGTGCCAGCAGTTTAAGGGCTCGGGATGGCTACACCTTC. It translates to CASSLRARDGYTF.

The J gene is TRBJ1-6, the V gene TRBV2; maybe TRBD1 (6 bases). Germline V CDR1 and CDR2: SNHLY, FYNNEI. CDR3 length: 16 residues. V was trimmed by 5 bases and J by 6 bases, leaving 17 bases between them. DNA of the CDR3: TGTGCCAGCAGTCGACAGGTCCACGCGGCTAATTCACCCCTCCACTTT. Amino acid sequence: CASSRQVHAANSPLHF.

Ten or more counts support this clonotype. V usage is TRBV12-3 or TRBV12-4 and J usage is TRBJ1-2, with D tentatively TRBD1 (6 bases). There are 14 residues in the CDR3. Trimming pared 1 base from V and 4 bases from J, leaving 10 bases between. CDR3 in DNA: TGTGCCAGCAGTTTAGGGTCAGGGGCCTATGGCTACACCTTC. As protein: CASSLGSGAYGYTF.

The chain is built from TRBV5-1 and TRBJ1-3; D possibly corresponds to TRBD1 (6 bases). V was shortened by 0 bases and J by 1 base, with 14 bases between the two germline ends. In germline, CDR1 is SGHRS, CDR2 YFSETQ. The CDR3 sequence is 17 residues long. CDR3 bases: TGCGCCAGCAGCTTGGGGCGCGGGGGCGCTTCTGGAAACACCATATATTTT. It encodes CASSLGRGGASGNTIYF.

The gene calls are TRBV27 and TRBJ2-7; 11 bases are shared with TRBD2. Germline CDR1 reads MNHEY; CDR2 reads SMNVEV (reference sequence). V shed 6 bases, J shed 2 bases, and the junction held 6 bases outside the gene matches. The CDR3 is made up of 15 amino acids. The CDR3 sequence is CASRLTSGSPYEQYF. The CDR3 nucleotides are TGTGCCAGCAGATTAACTAGCGGGAGTCCCTACGAGCAGTACTTC.

This chain links TRBV5-6 with TRBJ1-1; D uncertain. CDR1 and CDR2 from the germline V gene are SGHDT and YYEEEE. Trimming left V 0 bases short and J 3 bases short, with 6 bases between. The CDR3 is 13 amino acids. The DNA of the CDR3 is TGTGCCAGCAGCTTGGACGGATACACTGAAGCTTTCTTT. Its protein product is CASSLDGYTEAFF.

This clonotype has just one count. The rearrangement uses TRBV14 and TRBJ2-1; D unclear. Germline values: CDR1 SGHDN, CDR2 FVKESK. V shed 3 bases and J shed 6 bases, with 15 bases lying between them. The CDR3 has 15 residues. CDR3 region: CASSQARSGPNEQFF. CDR3 nucleotides: TGTGCCAGCAGCCAGGCAAGATCGGGCCCCAATGAGCAGTTCTTC.

This clonotype turned up a few times. A read error may produce the germline difference seen at one junction end. V and J are TRBV6-1 and TRBJ1-4, with D unresolved. CDR3 length: 16 amino acids. Germline V CDR1 and CDR2: MNHNS, SASEGT. DNA for the CDR3: TGTGCCAGCAGTGAAATCCCCAGGACCCTTAATGAAAAGCTGTTTTTT. Translating it yields CASSEIPRTLNEKLFF.

The chain has TRBV20-1 and TRBJ1-2, with a weak D call TRBD1 (5 bases). Germline CDR1 DFQATT, CDR2 SNEGSKA (reference sequence). V lost 0 bases and J 1 base, leaving 15 bases between the germline ends. There are 16 residues in the CDR3. The CDR3 region has the DNA TGCAGTGCTAGAGATCTGGGGGGGTTTGGTAACTATGGCTACACCTTC. Translation: CSARDLGGFGNYGYTF.

On this clonotype itself: The junction departs from the called germline gene at one end, perhaps through a read error. V is TRBV5-6 and J is TRBJ1-5; D not certain. Germline CDR1 SGHDT, CDR2 YYEEEE. The CDR3 totals 14 residues. The CDR3 coding sequence is TGTACCAGCAGCTTGGATAACCCGAATCAGCCCCAGCATTTT. Its translation is CTSSLDNPNQPQHF.

There are a few counts of this clonotype. The chain employs TRBV24-1 and TRBJ2-3; D is possibly TRBD1 or TRBD2 (5 bases each). The CDR3 totals 15 residues. Germline V CDR1 and CDR2: KGHDR, SFDVKD. The V gene lost 7 bases and the J gene lost 2 bases, with 15 bases spanning the gap. The DNA for the CDR3 is TGTGCCACCAGCGGAGTCCAGGGAGACACAGATACGCAGTATTTT. The encoded protein is CATSGVQGDTDTQYF.

The J gene is TRBJ1-2, the V gene TRBV5-1, with 7 positions matching TRBD1. This CDR3 is 16 amino acids long. CDR1 is SGHRS, CDR2 YFSETQ, per germline. V lost 2 bases to trimming and J lost 2 bases; unmatched junction nucleotides: 9. CDR3: CASSLGGGQRNYGYTF. The CDR3 region has the DNA TGCGCCAGCAGCTTAGGTGGGGGACAGAGAAACTATGGCTACACCTTC.

The CDR3 DNA sequence: TGCAGTGCTAGAGATTGGGAATCCTTGAGCTCCTACAATGAGCAGTTCTTC. It yields the protein CSARDWESLSSYNEQFF. The V gene is TRBV20-1, the J gene TRBJ2-1, with D hard to call. The V and J ends lost 0 bases and 0 bases respectively, with 15 bases between them. The CDR3 runs to 17 residues. CDR1 and CDR2 (germline): DFQATT, SNEGSKA (reference sequence).

For this clonotype: The junction shows a germline mismatch at one end, possibly a read error. J is TRBJ2-1 and V is TRBV4-2; 8 positions agree with TRBD2. This CDR3 region has 15 residues. Germline CDR1 LGHNA, CDR2 YNFKEQ. CDR3 coding DNA: TGTGCCAGCAGCCAAAGGCTAGCGGGTGACAATGAGCGGTTCTTC. Its protein is CASSQRLAGDNERFF.